The entry below gives a single T cell receptor (beta chain) sequence along with its context. Per the original data handling: By means of reference gene primer amplification, nucleated cell counts were estimated. The assay was immunoSEQ multiplex PCR, and TCRdb's table has in-frame clones only and misses some. V and J calls and clone size come straight from that table; D and trimming were deduced from the DNA. The data hold about 94,000 clones, with roughly 87% observed a single time. Deletions cut 7 bases from V and 5 bases from J, with 14 bases between. Germline V gene data show CDR1 as SQVTM and CDR2 as ANQGSEA. This CDR3 contains 12 residues. The data derive from a study of blood T cell repertoires in COVID-19. Study-wide background: Acute and convalescent COVID-19 samples came from the United States, Italy and Spain. The cDNA or gDNA used as material had been derived from T cells, B-cell-depleted T cells, or PBMCs.

Sequenced input: peripheral blood. This clonotype was sampled from a woman aged 80 or over with acute or convalescent COVID-19. The chain uses TRBV29-1 and TRBJ1-2; weak D call: TRBD1 (5 bases). CDR3 in amino acids: CSAGEGMYGYTF. DNA for the CDR3: TGCAGCGCTGGGGAGGGGATGTATGGCTACACCTTC.